This TCR beta chain was captured by sequencing in a study of T cell responses to AZD1222 COVID-19 vaccine. CDR3 length equals 15 residues. The germline gives CDR1 SEHNR, CDR2 FQNEAQ (reference sequence). V lost 2 bases and J lost 6, with 16 bases in between. About this clone: Its cognate antigen is unknown.

Study results and limitations: Donors skewed white British and female; clonal diversity was possibly underestimated.

Clones were sequenced by immunoSEQ multiplex PCR, and TCRdb holds only the in-frame ones, with some missing. The repertoire has about 150,000 clones, about nine tenths of them found once; the top ten carry about 5%. The chain couples TRBV7-9 to TRBJ1-1; D remains ambiguous. This clonotype originated in an adult in good health. This material consisted of peripheral blood, taken on day 0 of MenACWY control vaccination. CDR3 sequence: CASSLRDRSGAEAFF. CDR3 coding DNA: TGTGCCAGCAGCTTAAGGGATAGGTCGGGAGCTGAAGCTTTCTTT.